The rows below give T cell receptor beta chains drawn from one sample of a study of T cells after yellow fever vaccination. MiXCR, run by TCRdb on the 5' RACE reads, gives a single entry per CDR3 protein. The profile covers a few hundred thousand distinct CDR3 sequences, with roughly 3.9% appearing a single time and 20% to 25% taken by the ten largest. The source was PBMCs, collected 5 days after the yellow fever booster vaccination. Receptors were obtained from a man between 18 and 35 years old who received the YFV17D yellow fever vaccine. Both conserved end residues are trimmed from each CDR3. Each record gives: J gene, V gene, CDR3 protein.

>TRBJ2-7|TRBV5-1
ASSLGVGSTYEQY
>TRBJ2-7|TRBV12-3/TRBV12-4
ASKGFYEQY
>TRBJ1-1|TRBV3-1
ASSQGGGRNTEAF
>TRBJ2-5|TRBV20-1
SATSTGYETQY
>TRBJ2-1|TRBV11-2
ASSADRGNEQF
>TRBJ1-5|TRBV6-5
ASSYGPYQPQH
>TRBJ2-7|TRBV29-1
SVEFPGGYEQY
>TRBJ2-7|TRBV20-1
SAAPGTYSYEQY
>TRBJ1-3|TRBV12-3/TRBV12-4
ASSFYPGNTIY
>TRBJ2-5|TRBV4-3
ASSEKRGVRSSQETQY
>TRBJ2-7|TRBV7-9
ASSLVPGPEQY
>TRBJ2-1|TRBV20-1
SAERGGRNEQF
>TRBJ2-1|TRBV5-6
ASSLAGLASSYNEQF
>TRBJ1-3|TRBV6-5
ASRRQGQPLANTIY
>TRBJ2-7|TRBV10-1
ASSDSQGDEQY
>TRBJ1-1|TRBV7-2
ASSLGTSPTEAF
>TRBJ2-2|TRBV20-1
SAAKTGTDTGELF
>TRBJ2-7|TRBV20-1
SAGAPRGAYEQH
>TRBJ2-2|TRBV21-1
ASPPAGGEANTGELF
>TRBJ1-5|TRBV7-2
ASSLVGWDNQPQH
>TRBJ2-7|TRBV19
ASSIEWRQGQSEQY
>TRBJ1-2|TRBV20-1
SARAPGTGGTVNYGYT
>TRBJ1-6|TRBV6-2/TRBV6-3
ASSPDRRQLDSPLH
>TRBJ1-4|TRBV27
ASGTGLLATNEKLF
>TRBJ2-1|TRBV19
ASSIRTGPRDEQF
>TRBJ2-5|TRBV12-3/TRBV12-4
ASSSGGAGGETQY
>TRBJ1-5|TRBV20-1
SARDPLGFDQPQH
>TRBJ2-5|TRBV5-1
ASSLVAGSETQY
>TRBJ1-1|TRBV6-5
ASSQLRGTEAF
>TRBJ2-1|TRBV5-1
ASSLSPGGDNEQF
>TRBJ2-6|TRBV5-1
ASSLYLTGGSGANVLT
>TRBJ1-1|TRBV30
AWSEWDRTNTEAF
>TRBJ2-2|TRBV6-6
ASSYDRTNTGELF
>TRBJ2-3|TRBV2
ASSVGRGGTDTQY
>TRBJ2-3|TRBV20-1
SASDRDHTQY
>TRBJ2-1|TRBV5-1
ASSLSGGKRGNEQF
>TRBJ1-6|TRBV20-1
SARDKGSANSPLH
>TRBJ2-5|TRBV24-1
ATSDWTAETQY
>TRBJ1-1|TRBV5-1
ASSWPRRGLNTEAF
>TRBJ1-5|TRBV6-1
ASSADRVGQPQH
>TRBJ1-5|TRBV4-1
ASSHPDGNNQPQH
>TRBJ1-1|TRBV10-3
AIRGVATEAF
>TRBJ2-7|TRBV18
ASSPMGLSSSYEQY